Shown below are 26 T cell receptor beta chains from a single sample sequenced in a study of T cells in Graves' hyperthyroidism and ophthalmopathy. Researchers took RNA transcripts and amplified the TCR beta CDR3 regions from them. HTBI primers drove first-round RT-PCR of the TCR CDR3. TCRdb reprocessed the multiplex PCR reads with MiXCR, giving one entry per CDR3 protein. Of approximately 95,000 distinct CDR3 sequences in the sample, approximately 42% were seen once. What was sequenced was peripheral blood or thyroid tissue (not recorded which). These TCRs come from a woman aged 25 to 39 with Graves' hyperthyroidism.

Note on this clonotype: Given a much more abundant clone one base away, this may be a read error. V and J are TRBV9 and TRBJ2-2, with 9 bases identical to TRBD2. Germline V lookup: CDR1 SGDLS, CDR2 YYNGEE. The CDR3 is 15 residues long. The CDR3 protein is CASSLRASGDGELLF. CDR3 DNA sequence: TGTGCCAGCAGTTTGCGGGCTAGCGGGGACGGGGAGCTGCTTTTT.

For this clonotype: A much larger clone is a single base away; this may be a read error. This rearrangement joins TRBV10-3 to TRBJ2-7; tentatively, D is TRBD2 (6 bases). This CDR3 has 13 amino acids. Trimming cost V 6 bases and J 7 bases, with 16 bases left between them. Per germline, CDR1 ENHRY and CDR2 SYGVKD. In nucleotides, the CDR3 is TGTGCCATCAGGGGACGGCCGGCGGGGGAGCAGTACGTC. It codes for CAIRGRPAGEQYV.

The chain recombines TRBV2 with TRBJ2-7; 12 bases match TRBD2. The CDR3 spans 18 residues. Germline CDR1 and CDR2: SNHLY and FYNNEI. V trimming: 1 base; J trimming: 3 bases; junction bases outside the gene matches: 10. The CDR3 DNA is TGTGCCAGCAGTGAAGGGGAGACTCTAGCGGGAGGGGGCTACGAGCAGTACTTC. Its translation: CASSEGETLAGGGYEQYF.

This clonotype was recorded many times. The chain combines TRBV9 with TRBJ1-6; D remains ambiguous. Germline CDR1 reads SGDLS; CDR2 reads YYNGEE. The CDR3 sequence is 14 residues long. V shed 0 bases and J shed 8 bases, with 9 bases lying between them. CDR3 region: CASSVGVADSPLHF. Here the CDR3 DNA reads TGTGCCAGCAGCGTAGGGGTTGCTGATTCACCCCTCCACTTT.

This clonotype has just a few counts. V usage is TRBV28 and J usage is TRBJ2-7; perhaps TRBD1 as D (6 bases). The length of the CDR3 is 15 residues. Deletions cut 2 bases from V and 0 bases from J, with 11 bases between. Germline V CDR1 and CDR2: MDHEN, SYDVKM. The CDR3 nucleotides read TGTGCCAGCAGTTTAAGGGGGTCGACCTCCTACGAGCAGTACTTC. Translated: CASSLRGSTSYEQYF.

This chain uses TRBV20-1 with TRBJ1-1; D remains ambiguous. Germline V gene lookup returns CDR1 DFQATT and CDR2 SNEGSKA (reference sequence). V was shortened by 5 bases and J by 6 bases, with 22 bases between the two germline ends. This CDR3 has 15 amino acids. In nucleotides, the CDR3 is TGCAGTGCTTCCACAGAGCAGGATCGGTCGGCTGAAGCTTTCTTT. As protein: CSASTEQDRSAEAFF.

The table lists this clonotype with a few counts. This may be a read error: a much more frequent sequence differs by one nucleotide. This chain joins TRBV19 and TRBJ1-5, with D uncertain. The CDR3 totals 15 residues. V lost 4 bases and J lost 2, with 12 bases in between. CDR1 and CDR2 (germline): LNHDA, SQIVND (reference sequence). CDR3 loop: CASSTRSTGNQPQHF. The CDR3, as DNA: TGTGCCAGTAGTACCCGGTCGACGGGCAATCAGCCCCAGCATTTT.

A note on this clonotype: At one end, the junction sequence differs from germline, possibly due to a read error. The CDR3 sequence is CASSGVQGLGTEALF. In DNA form, the CDR3 reads TGTGCCAGCAGTGGCGTACAGGGGTTAGGGACTGAAGCTCTCTTT. J is TRBJ1-1 and V is TRBV25-1; TRBD1 agrees at 7 bases. CDR1 and CDR2 from the germline V gene are MGHDK and SYGVNS. This CDR3 contains 15 residues.

This clonotype was counted once. The chain has TRBV10-3 and TRBJ1-5; D is unresolved. This CDR3 is 12 amino acids long. The ends were cut back, 3 bases at V and 11 bases at J, with 11 bases in the middle. Germline CDR1 is ENHRY and CDR2 is SYGVKD. The CDR3 sequence is CAISDTQETQHF. The CDR3 nucleotides read TGTGCCATCAGTGACACCCAAGAGACCCAGCATTTT.

This clonotype was found many times. V is TRBV28 and J is TRBJ1-1; the match to TRBD1 covers 8 bases. This CDR3 contains 16 residues. V shed 3 bases and J 0 bases; nucleotides not matched to a gene: 6. Germline CDR1 MDHEN, CDR2 SYDVKM. The CDR3 DNA reads TGTGCCAGCAGTTTCTCGACGACAGGGGTGAACACTGAAGCTTTCTTT. Its protein product is CASSFSTTGVNTEAFF.

This clonotype appeared many times. V is TRBV12-3 or TRBV12-4 and J is TRBJ1-6, with no clear D. The CDR3 extends over 16 amino acids. The V gene lost 6 bases and the J gene lost 4 bases, with 16 bases spanning the gap. The CDR3 sequence: CASSRIRAEYNSPLHF. CDR3 sequence (DNA): TGTGCCAGCAGCAGAATCCGGGCCGAATATAATTCACCCCTCCACTTT.

This clonotype occurred many times. V is TRBV5-1 and J is TRBJ1-1, with TRBD1 as a possible D gene (5 bases). Deletions cut 4 bases from V and 7 bases from J, with 14 bases between. From germline, CDR1 is SGHRS and CDR2 YFSETQ. This CDR3 is 13 amino acids long. The CDR3: CASSLRDRSEAFF. CDR3 bases: TGCGCCAGCAGCCTACGGGACCGAAGTGAAGCTTTCTTT.

This clonotype was picked up many times. The chain employs TRBV7-8 and TRBJ1-4, with 8 bases that match TRBD1. Unmatched junction bases numbered 10, after V lost 5 bases and J lost 8 bases. The germline CDR1 and CDR2 sequences are SGHVS and FQNEAQ. This CDR3 spans 15 amino acids. The DNA for the CDR3 is TGTGCCAGCAGCATGAATGACAGGGGCTACGAAAAACTGTTTTTT. It yields the protein CASSMNDRGYEKLFF. Supplemented by reference TRBV7-8 and TRBJ1-4, the full variable domain reads GAGVSQSPRYKVAKRGQDVALRCDPISGHVSLFWYQQALGQGPEFLTYFQNEAQLDKSGLPSDRFFAERPEGSVSTLKIQRTQQEDSAVYLCASSMNDRGYEKLFFGSGTQLSVL.

This clonotype appeared many times. The genes are TRBV5-1 and TRBJ2-7, with 14 bases lining up with TRBD2. Losses at the gene ends were 4 bases for V and 3 bases for J; bases not matched to a gene: 12. The CDR3 runs to 18 residues. The germline V gene encodes CDR1 SGHRS and CDR2 YFSETQ. The CDR3 region is CASSTTRRLAGGGYEQYF. The CDR3 nucleotides are TGCGCCAGCAGCACGACCCGTCGACTAGCGGGAGGGGGCTACGAGCAGTACTTC.

As for this clonotype: One base away lies a much larger clone, so this may be a sequencing read error. In nucleotides, the CDR3 is TGTGCCAGCAATACCACAGGAGGAACCCAAGAGACCCAGTACTTC. Residues: CASNTTGGTQETQYF. The V call is TRBV27, the J call TRBJ2-5, with D perhaps given as TRBD1 or TRBD2 (5 bases each). Germline CDR1 is MNHEY and CDR2 is SMNVEV (reference sequence). The CDR3 length is 15 residues. V lost 7 bases to trimming and J lost 1 base, with 16 bases between them.

This clonotype was counted at least ten times. This chain joins TRBV5-6 and TRBJ1-2; possibly TRBD1 for D (5 bases). This CDR3 region has 12 residues. Trimming removed 3 bases at V and 8 bases at J, with 11 bases between. Germline V lookup: CDR1 SGHDT, CDR2 YYEEEE. The CDR3 coding sequence is TGTGCCAGCAGCTCCTCCTGGGGCGGCTACACCTTC. Residues: CASSSSWGGYTF.

The rearrangement uses TRBV7-9 and TRBJ2-7; TRBD2 matches at 10 bases. The CDR3 contains 17 residues. CDR1 is SEHNR, CDR2 FQNEAQ, per germline (reference sequence). The V gene end was trimmed by 2 bases and the J gene end by 7 bases; junction bases not matched to a gene: 14. In DNA, the CDR3 is TGTGCCAGCAGCTTAAGCGCCGGAGCGGGAGGGCCGTGGGAGCAGTACTTC. Translated, it gives CASSLSAGAGGPWEQYF. Using reference TRBV7-9 and TRBJ2-7 for the parts outside the CDR3, the full variable domain is DTGVSQNPRHKITKRGQNVTFRCDPISEHNRLYWYRQTLGQGPEFLTYFQNEAQLEKSRLLSDRFSAERPKGSFSTLEIQRTEQGDSAMYLCASSLSAGAGGPWEQYFGPGTRLTVT.

In its sample, this clonotype was seen many times. The chain joins TRBV3-1 to TRBJ2-7; D is unresolved. V was trimmed by 4 bases and J by 2 bases, leaving 9 bases between them. The germline gives CDR1 LGHDT, CDR2 YNNKEL (reference sequence). This CDR3 region has 13 residues. CDR3: CASSLSQTYEQYF. CDR3 DNA: TGTGCCAGCAGCCTAAGCCAAACCTACGAGCAGTACTTC.

This clonotype was picked up many times. V is TRBV20-1 and J is TRBJ2-5; 8 bases fit TRBD1. Germline assignment: CDR1 DFQATT and CDR2 SNEGSKA (reference sequence). This CDR3 has 14 residues. V gave up 2 bases and J gave up 3 bases; unmatched junction bases: 5. DNA of the CDR3: TGCAGTGCTAGATACCCGGGACAGGAAGAGACCCAGTACTTC. Its translation: CSARYPGQEETQYF.

This clonotype occurred a few times. The CDR3 DNA reads TGTGCCATCAGTGAGGGGGGGCGGCACGGAGGCTACACCTTC. Translating it yields CAISEGGRHGGYTF. The V call is TRBV10-3, the J call TRBJ1-2; tentatively, D is TRBD1 (6 bases). V was shortened by 2 bases and J by 8 bases, with 15 bases between the two germline ends. This CDR3 is built from 14 residues. In germline, CDR1 is ENHRY, CDR2 SYGVKD.

This clonotype was found many times. The V call is TRBV2, the J call TRBJ1-2; tentative D call: TRBD1 (5 bases). The CDR3 loop spans 13 amino acids. The V gene lost 11 bases and the J gene lost 4 bases, with 17 bases spanning the gap. The germline V gene encodes CDR1 SNHLY and CDR2 FYNNEI. The CDR3, as DNA: TGTGCCGGATCCTTTGGGGGGGGCTATGGCTACACCTTC. This translates into CAGSFGGGYGYTF. Using reference TRBV2 and TRBJ1-2 for the parts outside the CDR3, the full variable domain is EPEVTQTPSHQVTQMGQEVILRCVPISNHLYFYWYRQILGQKVEFLVSFYNNEISEKSEIFDDQFSVERPDGSNFTLKIRSTKLEDSAMYFCAGSFGGGYGYTFGSGTRLTVV.

This clonotype has only a few counts. A read error may explain this, as a much larger clone is one base away. Since the CDR3 does not end with the conserved phenylalanine or tryptophan, this likely comes from a read error. The rearrangement uses TRBV3-1 and TRBJ1-2, with D unresolved. V lost 2 bases and J 0 bases, leaving 4 bases between the germline ends. The CDR3 runs 13 residues. CDR1 and CDR2 from the germline V gene are LGHDT and YNNKEL (reference sequence). CDR3 DNA sequence: TGTGCCAGCAGCCAAAATTCTAACTATGGCTACACCCTC. This sequence encodes CASSQNSNYGYTL.

This clonotype has a count of ten or more. V and J are TRBV15 and TRBJ2-2; 7 nucleotides align to TRBD2. The ends lost 1 base at V and 1 base at J; junction bases unmatched: 3. Germline values: CDR1 LNHNV, CDR2 YYDKDF (reference sequence). The CDR3 consists of 16 residues. CDR3 region: CATSRVGTKNTGELFF. DNA for the CDR3: TGTGCCACCAGCAGAGTAGGGACTAAGAACACCGGGGAGCTGTTTTTT.

The rearrangement links TRBV7-2 to TRBJ1-1; D not certain. CDR3 length equals 15 residues. From germline, CDR1 is SGHTA and CDR2 FQGNSA. Trimming pared 1 base from V and 11 bases from J, leaving 20 bases between. This CDR3 is CASSLDAPLNIEAFF. The DNA of the CDR3 is TGTGCCAGCAGCTTAGATGCGCCGCTGAACATTGAGGCTTTCTTT.

As for this clonotype: Compared with germline, one end of the junction differs, possibly owing to a read error. This chain joins TRBV7-3 and TRBJ2-2, with D maybe TRBD2 (5 bases). There are 13 residues in the CDR3. CDR1 and CDR2 from the germline V gene are SGHTA and FQGTGA. The CDR3 here is CASSFPGSGEPFF. Written as DNA, the CDR3 is TGTGCCAGCAGCTTTCCTGGATCCGGGGAGCCGTTTTTT.

This sequence joins TRBV2 and TRBJ1-2; D not resolved. The CDR3 is 15 residues long. V was cut by 3 bases and J by 4 bases, with 15 bases left in between. Germline values: CDR1 SNHLY, CDR2 FYNNEI. CDR3 nucleotide sequence: TGTGCCAGCAGTGACAGGAGGGCCCTAGGCTATGGCTACACCTTC. Translation: CASSDRRALGYGYTF. Drawing the rest from reference TRBV2 and TRBJ1-2, the complete variable domain is EPEVTQTPSHQVTQMGQEVILRCVPISNHLYFYWYRQILGQKVEFLVSFYNNEISEKSEIFDDQFSVERPDGSNFTLKIRSTKLEDSAMYFCASSDRRALGYGYTFGSGTRLTVV.